This note documents a single TCR beta chain sequence. The sample originates from a study of T cell repertoires in aging, cancer and after chemotherapy. Amplification of TCR beta used genomic DNA extracted from peripheral blood. A mixed TRB-A/B primer pool amplified rearranged TRB by multiplex touch-down PCR. TCRdb recomputed calls from the multiplex PCR reads with MiXCR, one row per CDR3 protein. The sample consists of 3,500 to 5,000 distinct CDR3 sequences, around 28% of them appearing once. This receptor was identified in a human donor with a blood cancer. Sequenced sample: blood.

CDR3 sequence: CATSRGDRATNEKLFF. The CDR3 bases are TGTGCCACCAGCAGGGGAGACCGTGCAACTAATGAAAAACTGTTTTTT. The chain is built from TRBV15 and TRBJ1-4, with unresolved D. Trimming took 3 bases from V and 0 from J, leaving 11 bases between them. The CDR3 runs to 16 residues. Germline CDR1 LNHNV, CDR2 YYDKDF (reference sequence).